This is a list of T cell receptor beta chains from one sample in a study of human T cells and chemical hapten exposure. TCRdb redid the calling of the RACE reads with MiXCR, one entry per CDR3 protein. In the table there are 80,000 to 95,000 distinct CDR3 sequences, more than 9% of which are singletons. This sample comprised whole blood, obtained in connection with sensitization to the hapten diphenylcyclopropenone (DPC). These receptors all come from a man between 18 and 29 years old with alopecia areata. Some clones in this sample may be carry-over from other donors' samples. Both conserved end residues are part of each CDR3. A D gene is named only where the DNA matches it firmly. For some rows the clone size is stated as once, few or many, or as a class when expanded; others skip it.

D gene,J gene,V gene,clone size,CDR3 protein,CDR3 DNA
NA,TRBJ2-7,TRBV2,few,CASTGSYYEQYF,TGTGCCAGCACGGGTAGCTACTACGAGCAGTACTTC
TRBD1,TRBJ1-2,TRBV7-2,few,CASSRDRGLGYTF,TGTGCCAGCAGCCGGGACAGGGGGCTTGGCTACACCTTC
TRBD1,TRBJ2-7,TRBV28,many,CASLDRALTYEQYF,TGTGCCAGCCTAGACAGGGCTCTAACCTACGAGCAGTACTTC
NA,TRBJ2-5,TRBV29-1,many,CSVHLQETQYF,TGCAGCGTTCATTTGCAAGAGACCCAGTACTTC
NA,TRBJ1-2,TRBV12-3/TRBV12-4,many,CASSQKRSYGYTF,TGTGCCAGCAGTCAGAAGAGATCCTATGGCTACACCTTC
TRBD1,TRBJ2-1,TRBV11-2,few,CASSYRDSGHEQFF,TGTGCCAGCAGCTACCGGGACAGTGGTCATGAGCAGTTCTTC
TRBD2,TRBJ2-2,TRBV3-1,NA,CASSSLAVGELFF,TGTGCCAGCAGTTCTCTAGCGGTCGGGGAGCTGTTTTTT
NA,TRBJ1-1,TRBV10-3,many,CAIRGLNTEAFF,TGTGCCATCAGGGGGCTAAACACTGAAGCTTTCTTT
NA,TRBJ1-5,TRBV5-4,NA,CASSLGGYNQPQHF,TGTGCCAGCAGCTTAGGAGGGTACAATCAGCCCCAGCATTTT
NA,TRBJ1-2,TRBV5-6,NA,CASSLDVATRYTF,TGTGCCAGCAGCTTGGATGTCGCCACCCGCTACACCTTC
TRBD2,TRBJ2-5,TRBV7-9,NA,CASSTPITSGGLIETQYF,TGTGCCAGCAGCACCCCGATAACTAGCGGGGGCTTGATAGAGACCCAGTACTTC
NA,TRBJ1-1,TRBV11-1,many,CASSVGHNTEAFF,TGTGCCAGCAGCGTGGGCCATAACACTGAAGCTTTCTTT
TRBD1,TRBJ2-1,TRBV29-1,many,CSAGDRISYNEQFF,TGCAGCGCGGGGGACAGGATCTCCTACAATGAGCAGTTCTTC
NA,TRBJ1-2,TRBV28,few,CASSLGVYGYTF,TGTGCCAGCAGTTTAGGAGTCTATGGCTACACCTTC
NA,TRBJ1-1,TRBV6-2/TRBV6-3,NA,CASSYRGSAEAFF,TGTGCCAGCAGTTACAGGGGTAGCGCTGAAGCTTTCTTT
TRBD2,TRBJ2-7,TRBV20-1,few,CSARGLAGETYEQYF,TGCAGTGCTAGAGGACTAGCGGGGGAGACCTACGAGCAGTACTTC
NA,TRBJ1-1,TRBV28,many,CASGSGDFYTEAFF,TGTGCCAGCGGTTCAGGGGACTTTTACACTGAAGCTTTCTTT
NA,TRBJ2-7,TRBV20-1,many,CSASQGEEQYF,TGCAGTGCCTCCCAGGGTGAAGAGCAGTACTTC
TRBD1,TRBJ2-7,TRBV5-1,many,CASSMDRGVYEQYF,TGCGCCAGCAGCATGGACAGGGGGGTCTACGAGCAGTACTTC
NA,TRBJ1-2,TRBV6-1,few,CASSEVEDYGYTF,TGTGCCAGCAGTGAAGTTGAAGACTATGGCTACACCTTC
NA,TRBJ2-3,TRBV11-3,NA,CASSYGLGGAGSDTQYF,TGTGCCAGCAGCTACGGACTGGGCGGGGCAGGATCAGATACGCAGTATTTT
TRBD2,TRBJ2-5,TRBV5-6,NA,CASSFQGGYQETQYF,TGTGCCAGCAGCTTCCAGGGAGGGTACCAAGAGACCCAGTACTTC
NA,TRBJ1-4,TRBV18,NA,CASSETGHNEKLFF,TGTGCCAGCTCCGAGACGGGACATAATGAAAAACTGTTTTTT
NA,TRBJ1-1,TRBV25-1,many,CASREGEAFF,TGTGCCAGCAGGGAGGGAGAAGCTTTCTTT
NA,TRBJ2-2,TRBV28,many,CASSFGSSNTGELFF,TGTGCCAGCAGTTTCGGCAGTTCGAACACCGGGGAGCTGTTTTTT
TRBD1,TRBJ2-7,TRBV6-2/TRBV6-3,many,CASTSRTGPYEQYF,TGTGCCAGCACCTCTCGGACAGGGCCCTACGAGCAGTACTTC
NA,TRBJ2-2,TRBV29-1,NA,CSVGDGELFF,TGCAGCGTCGGCGACGGGGAGCTGTTTTTT
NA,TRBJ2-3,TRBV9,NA,CASSVVPVGSTDTQYF,TGTGCCAGCAGCGTAGTACCTGTGGGAAGCACAGATACGCAGTATTTT
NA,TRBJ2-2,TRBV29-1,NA,CSATTANTGELFF,TGCAGCGCGACGACTGCAAACACCGGGGAGCTGTTTTTT
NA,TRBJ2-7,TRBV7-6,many,CASSLSSYEQYF,TGTGCCAGCAGCCTGAGCTCCTACGAGCAGTACTTC
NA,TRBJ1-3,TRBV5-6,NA,CASSTLQASSGNTIYF,TGTGCCAGCAGCACCCTACAGGCGAGCTCTGGAAACACCATATATTTT
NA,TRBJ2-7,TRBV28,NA,CASSTAGGYEQYF,TGTGCCAGCAGCACCGCCGGGGGCTACGAGCAGTACTTC
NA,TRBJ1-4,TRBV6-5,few,CASSYSPTIEKLFF,TGTGCCAGCAGTTACTCCCCCACGATCGAAAAACTGTTTTTT
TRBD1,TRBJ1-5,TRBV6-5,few,CASSRQGAGNQPQHF,TGTGCCAGCAGCAGACAGGGGGCTGGCAATCAGCCCCAGCATTTT
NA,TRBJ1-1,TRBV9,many,CASSVASYNTEAFF,TGTGCCAGCAGCGTAGCCTCGTATAACACTGAAGCTTTCTTT
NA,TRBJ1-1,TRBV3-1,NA,CASSQVRGLSNTEAFF,TGTGCCAGCAGCCAAGTCCGGGGGCTGTCGAACACTGAAGCTTTCTTT